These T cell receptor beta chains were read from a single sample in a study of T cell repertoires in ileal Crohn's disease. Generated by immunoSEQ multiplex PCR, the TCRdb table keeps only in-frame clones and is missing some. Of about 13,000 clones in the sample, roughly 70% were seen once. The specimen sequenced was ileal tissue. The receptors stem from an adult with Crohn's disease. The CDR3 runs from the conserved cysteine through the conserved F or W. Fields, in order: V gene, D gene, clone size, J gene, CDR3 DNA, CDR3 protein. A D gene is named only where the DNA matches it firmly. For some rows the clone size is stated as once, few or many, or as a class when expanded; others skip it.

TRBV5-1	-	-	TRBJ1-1	TGCGCCAGCAGCTTACGCCCGGGGGCCACGAACACTGAAGCTTTCTTT	CASSLRPGATNTEAFF
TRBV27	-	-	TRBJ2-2	TGTGCCAGCACCATGCCTTTTACGAACACCGGGGAGCTGTTTTTT	CASTMPFTNTGELFF
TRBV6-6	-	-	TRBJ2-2	TGTGCCAGCAGTTACTCGGGAACCGGGGAGCTGTTTTTT	CASSYSGTGELFF
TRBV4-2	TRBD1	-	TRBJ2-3	TGTGCCAGCAGCCCCTGGTCCGGGACAGGGCCCTCCTGGGGGAACACAGATACGCAGTATTTT	CASSPWSGTGPSWGNTDTQYF
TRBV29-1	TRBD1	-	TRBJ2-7	TGCAGCGTTGAAAGGGGGCCGTGGGAGCAGTACTTC	CSVERGPWEQYF
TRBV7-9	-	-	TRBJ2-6	TGTGCCATCCGGGGAAGCTCTGGGGCCAACGTCCTGACTTTC	CAIRGSSGANVLTF
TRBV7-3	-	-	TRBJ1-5	TGTGCCAGCAGCCAAAGTTTCGGACAGCCCCAGCATTTT	CASSQSFGQPQHF
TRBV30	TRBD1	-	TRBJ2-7	TGTGCCTCCAGGACAGGGAACGAGCAGTACTTC	CASRTGNEQYF
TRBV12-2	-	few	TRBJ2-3	TGTGCAAGTCGCCCCCAAAGGTCTTTTCAAACTAGCACAGATACGCAGTATTTT	CASRPQRSFQTSTDTQYF
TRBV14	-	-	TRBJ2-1	TGTGCCAGCAGCCAAACCCAGCGCAGGAATGAGCAGTTCTTC	CASSQTQRRNEQFF
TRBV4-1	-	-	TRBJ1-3	TGCGCCAGCAGCCAAGAGCTCAGACCCTCTGGAAACACCATATATTTT	CASSQELRPSGNTIYF
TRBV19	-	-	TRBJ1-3	TGTGCCAGTAGCAGAGGGACATCTGGAAACACCATATATTTT	CASSRGTSGNTIYF
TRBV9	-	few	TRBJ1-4	TGTGCCAGCAGCCCAGGGTCAGTTTATAATGAAAAACTGTTTTTT	CASSPGSVYNEKLFF
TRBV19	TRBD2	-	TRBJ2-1	TGTGCCAGTAGCCCGGTACCGGGACTAGCGGGGGAGGTTCGTTCCTACAATGAGCAGTTCTTC	CASSPVPGLAGEVRSYNEQFF
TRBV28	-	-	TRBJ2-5	TGTGCCAGCCTTGGGCTCAACCAAGAGACCCAGTACTTC	CASLGLNQETQYF
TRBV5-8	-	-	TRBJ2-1	TGTGCCAGCAGCCCTGGAGGTGGGATCAACAATGAGCAGTTCTTC	CASSPGGGINNEQFF
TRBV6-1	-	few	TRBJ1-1	TGTGCCACCCATTGGATCGGAGCTTTCTTT	CATHWIGAFF
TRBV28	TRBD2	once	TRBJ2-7	TGTGCCAGCAGGACGATTCCTGGGACTAGCTACTTC	CASRTIPGTSYF
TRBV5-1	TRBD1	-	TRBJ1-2	TGCGCCAGCAGCTCCGGAGGGACAGGGGCGTGGGGCTACACCTTC	CASSSGGTGAWGYTF